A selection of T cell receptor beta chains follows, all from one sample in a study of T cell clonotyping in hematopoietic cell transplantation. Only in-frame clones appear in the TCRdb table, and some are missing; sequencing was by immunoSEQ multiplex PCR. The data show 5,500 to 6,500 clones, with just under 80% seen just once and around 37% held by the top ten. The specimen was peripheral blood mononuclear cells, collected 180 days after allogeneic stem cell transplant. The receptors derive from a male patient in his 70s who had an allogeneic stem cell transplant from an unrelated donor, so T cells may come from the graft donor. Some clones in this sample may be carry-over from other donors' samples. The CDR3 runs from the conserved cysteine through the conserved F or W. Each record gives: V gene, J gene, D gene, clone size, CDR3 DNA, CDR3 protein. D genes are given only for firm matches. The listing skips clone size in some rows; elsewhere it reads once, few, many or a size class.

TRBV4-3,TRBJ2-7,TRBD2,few,TGCGCCAGCAGCACACTAGCGGACCTCTCCTACGAGCAGTACTTC,CASSTLADLSYEQYF
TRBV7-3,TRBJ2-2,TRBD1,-,TGTGCCAGCAGCCCTACGGCTCAGGGGGCGAACACCGGGGAGCTGTTTTTT,CASSPTAQGANTGELFF
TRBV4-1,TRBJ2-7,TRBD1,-,TGCGCCAGCAGCCAACTGATGCTTGGACAGGACGCCTACGAGCAGTACTTC,CASSQLMLGQDAYEQYF
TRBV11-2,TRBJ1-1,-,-,TGTGCCAGCACCCCAAGGGGAGGCCGGACTGAAGCTTTCTTT,CASTPRGGRTEAFF
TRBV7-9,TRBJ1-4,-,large,TGTGCGAGCCAGGGTGGGGAAAAACTGTTTTTT,CASQGGEKLFF
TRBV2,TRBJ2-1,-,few,TGTGCCAGCAGTGAAAATGAGCAGTTCTTC,CASSENEQFF
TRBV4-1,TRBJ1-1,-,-,TGCGCCAGCAGCCAAGCCCGCGGGGGCGACGTGAACACTGAAGCTTTCTTT,CASSQARGGDVNTEAFF
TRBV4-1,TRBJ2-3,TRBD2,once,TGCGCCAGCAGCCAAGCGGGGGCGGGAGGGATCACAGATACGCAGTATTTT,CASSQAGAGGITDTQYF
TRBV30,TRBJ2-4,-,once,TGTGCCTGGAGTTTGGGGACTCCCCTAGCCAAAAACATTCAGTACTTC,CAWSLGTPLAKNIQYF
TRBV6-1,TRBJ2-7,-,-,TGTGCCAGCAGAAGACTACGGGACTCTTCCTACGAGCAGTACTTC,CASRRLRDSSYEQYF
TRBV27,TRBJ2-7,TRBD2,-,TGTGCCAGCAGTTTGCTAGCGGGCTCTTCCTACGAGCAGTACTTC,CASSLLAGSSYEQYF
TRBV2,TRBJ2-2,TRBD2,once,TGTGCCAGCAGTGTAGGACTAGCGGAATACACGAGGGACACCGGGGAGCTGTTTTTT,CASSVGLAEYTRDTGELFF
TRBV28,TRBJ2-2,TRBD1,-,TGTGCCAGTATCCACCGGGACAGGGTAAATTCCGGGGAGCTGTTTTTT,CASIHRDRVNSGELFF
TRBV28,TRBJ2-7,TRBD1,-,TGTGCCAGCAGTTTAATAGGGACAGGGGAATACGAGCAGTACTTC,CASSLIGTGEYEQYF
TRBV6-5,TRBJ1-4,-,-,TGTGCCAGCAGCCGCCTCGGGACTTATGAAAAACTGTTTTTT,CASSRLGTYEKLFF
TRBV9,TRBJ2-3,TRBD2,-,TGTGCCAGCAGCGTAGGCGCTAGCGGGACCCCACCAAATACGCAGTATTTT,CASSVGASGTPPNTQYF
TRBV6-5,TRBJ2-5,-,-,TGTGCCAGCAGTTACTCGATCGGCAGGGGGGGGGAGACCCAGTACTTC,CASSYSIGRGGETQYF
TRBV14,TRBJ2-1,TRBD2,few,TGTGCCAGCTGCCTAGCGGGGACCTCTGAGCAGTTCTTC,CASCLAGTSEQFF
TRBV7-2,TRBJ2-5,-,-,TGTGCCAGCAGCTTAGGCGGGGGCGCGGAGACCCAGTACTTC,CASSLGGGAETQYF
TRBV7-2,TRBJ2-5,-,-,TGTGCCAGCAGCTCATCAGGGGTGAAGACCCAGTACTTC,CASSSSGVKTQYF
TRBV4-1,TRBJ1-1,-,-,TGCGCCAGCATAGGAGGCGGCAAGAACACTGAAGCTTTCTTT,CASIGGGKNTEAFF